These T cell receptor beta chains were read from a single sample in a study of T cell responses to AZD1222 COVID-19 vaccine. Only in-frame clones appear in the TCRdb table, and some are missing; sequencing was by immunoSEQ multiplex PCR. The sample gives about 140,000 clones, around 92% of which show up once; 2% to 2.5% is in the top ten. The source was peripheral blood, collected on day 0 of AZD1222 vaccination. Source of these receptors: an adult in good health. Each CDR3 is given with its conserved first and last residue. The D gene is left open where the match is weak. The size entry is marked missing in some rows and otherwise reads once, few, many or a size class.

v_call,clone_size,j_call,d_call,cdr3_aa,cdr3_nt
TRBV11-2,-,TRBJ1-2,-,CASSSIDSQKDYGYTF,TGTGCCAGCAGCTCGATCGACTCCCAAAAGGACTATGGCTACACCTTC
TRBV5-5,-,TRBJ2-5,-,CASSFTGSETQYF,TGTGCCAGCAGCTTCACGGGCTCGGAGACCCAGTACTTC
TRBV5-3,-,TRBJ1-2,-,CARLPCLWFNGYTF,TGTGCCAGATTGCCGTGTTTATGGTTCAATGGCTACACCTTC
TRBV5-1,-,TRBJ1-5,-,CASSPGTNTGQPQHF,TGCGCCAGCAGCCCGGGGACCAACACGGGTCAGCCCCAGCATTTT
TRBV6-2/TRBV6-3,once,TRBJ1-5,-,CASSPGGSLNQPQHF,TGTGCCAGCAGTCCCGGCGGCAGTCTCAATCAGCCCCAGCATTTT
TRBV6-5,once,TRBJ2-7,-,CASMSGSGRYEQYF,TGTGCCAGCATGTCAGGGTCCGGGAGATACGAGCAGTACTTC
TRBV5-1,-,TRBJ1-4,-,CASSLSSGANEKLFF,TGCGCCAGCAGCTTGTCGTCAGGGGCTAATGAAAAACTGTTTTTT
TRBV29-1,-,TRBJ1-1,-,CSVGQTGPNTEAFF,TGCAGCGTTGGTCAGACAGGCCCGAACACTGAAGCTTTCTTT
TRBV28,-,TRBJ1-2,TRBD1,CASSLTWDRTKRALYGYTF,TGTGCCAGCAGTTTGACCTGGGACAGGACCAAAAGGGCCCTCTATGGCTACACCTTC
TRBV5-1,-,TRBJ2-7,-,CASSLVGRRAYEQYF,TGCGCCAGCAGCTTGGTGGGGAGGAGGGCCTACGAGCAGTACTTC
TRBV28,-,TRBJ2-7,TRBD1,CASSLTGGPGGEQYF,TGTGCCAGCAGTTTGACAGGGGGTCCTGGAGGAGAGCAGTACTTC
TRBV6-6,-,TRBJ1-1,-,CASSYIPAGSGEAFF,TGTGCCAGCAGTTACATTCCGGCCGGGTCAGGTGAAGCTTTCTTT
TRBV15,-,TRBJ1-3,-,CATSSLDRVSGNTIYF,TGTGCCACCAGCAGTCTTGACAGAGTCTCTGGAAACACCATATATTTT
TRBV6-5,-,TRBJ2-5,-,CASSLGAPPEPQYF,TGTGCCAGCAGCTTGGGGGCACCCCCCGAGCCCCAGTACTTC
TRBV3-1/TRBV3-2,-,TRBJ1-5,-,CASSLSGNNQPQHF,TGTGCCAGCAGCCTAAGTGGAAACAATCAGCCCCAGCATTTT
TRBV19,-,TRBJ1-1,TRBD1,CASSTTGTNTEAFF,TGTGCCAGTAGTACGACAGGGACGAACACTGAAGCTTTCTTT
TRBV5-1,-,TRBJ1-5,-,CASSLGLSNQPQHF,TGCGCCAGCAGCTTGGGGCTTAGCAATCAGCCCCAGCATTTT
TRBV18,-,TRBJ1-4,-,CASSVSGTSEKLFF,TGTGCCAGCTCAGTCAGTGGGACAAGTGAAAAACTGTTTTTT
TRBV18,-,TRBJ1-2,TRBD1,CASSPNAGGGGYTF,TGTGCCAGCTCACCGAACGCAGGGGGCGGCGGCTACACCTTC
TRBV6-5,-,TRBJ1-1,-,CASSYGGNPTEAFF,TGTGCCAGCAGTTACGGTGGAAACCCCACTGAAGCTTTCTTT
TRBV5-4,-,TRBJ2-3,-,CASSLEGWSTDTQYF,TGTGCCAGCAGCTTAGAGGGGTGGAGCACAGATACGCAGTATTTT
TRBV13,-,TRBJ2-7,TRBD1,CASSRTGTSSYEQYF,TGTGCCAGCAGCAGGACAGGGACGAGCTCCTACGAGCAGTACTTC
TRBV7-6,-,TRBJ2-7,TRBD2,CASSLLTTSGSYEQYF,TGTGCCAGCAGCTTACTCACGACTAGCGGGTCCTACGAGCAGTACTTC
TRBV30,once,TRBJ1-1,-,CAWSPPGGRTEAFF,TGTGCCTGGAGCCCACCGGGTGGGAGGACTGAAGCTTTCTTT
TRBV14,-,TRBJ2-7,-,CASRRTGSYEQYF,TGTGCCAGCAGGAGGACGGGCTCCTACGAGCAGTACTTC
TRBV4-3,-,TRBJ1-5,TRBD1,CASSPHQDRAFYSNQPQHF,TGCGCCAGCAGCCCGCACCAGGACAGGGCATTTTATAGCAATCAGCCCCAGCATTTT
TRBV15,-,TRBJ2-3,TRBD1,CATSSLASGTGSYTQYF,TGTGCCACCAGCAGTCTCGCCTCCGGGACAGGGAGTTATACGCAGTATTTT
TRBV7-3,-,TRBJ2-1,TRBD2,CASSLTLAGHNEQFF,TGTGCCAGCAGCTTAACGCTAGCGGGCCACAATGAGCAGTTCTTC
TRBV19,few,TRBJ1-3,TRBD1,CASSITGTAHSGNTIYF,TGTGCCAGTAGTATAACCGGGACAGCTCACTCTGGAAACACCATATATTTT
TRBV10-3,-,TRBJ2-3,TRBD1,CAIRKTGGATDTQYF,TGTGCCATCAGGAAGACAGGGGGGGCCACAGATACGCAGTATTTT
TRBV7-8,-,TRBJ1-6,-,CASSLIAGAGAPLHF,TGTGCCAGCAGCTTAATCGCGGGGGCGGGGGCACCCCTCCACTTT
TRBV25-1,-,TRBJ2-1,-,CASGDSRPYNEQFF,TGTGCCAGCGGGGACTCGAGGCCCTACAATGAGCAGTTCTTC
TRBV27,-,TRBJ2-7,-,CATSYGFPSYEQYF,TGTGCCACCAGCTACGGATTTCCCTCCTACGAGCAGTACTTC
TRBV9,-,TRBJ2-1,-,CASSVAQAAEQFF,TGTGCCAGCAGCGTAGCGCAGGCGGCTGAGCAGTTCTTC
TRBV11-2,once,TRBJ1-3,-,CASSERTSRAGNTIYF,TGTGCCAGCAGCGAACGGACCTCCCGCGCTGGAAACACCATATATTTT
TRBV14,-,TRBJ1-4,TRBD1,CASSQFGTGRYEKLFF,TGTGCCAGCAGCCAATTTGGGACAGGGCGATATGAAAAACTGTTTTTT
TRBV2,-,TRBJ1-1,-,CASSTGRDTEAFF,TGTGCCAGCAGTACCGGACGAGACACTGAAGCTTTCTTT
TRBV4-2,once,TRBJ1-2,-,CASSQDGSRTATNYGYTF,TGTGCCAGCAGCCAAGACGGTTCACGAACAGCCACTAACTATGGCTACACCTTC
TRBV6-5,once,TRBJ1-4,-,CASSYSGGQANEKLFF,TGTGCCAGCAGTTACTCCGGGGGGCAGGCGAATGAAAAACTGTTTTTT
TRBV6-5,-,TRBJ1-1,-,CASSFPGDFAQAFF,TGTGCCAGCAGTTTCCCCGGGGATTTTGCACAAGCTTTCTTT
TRBV3-1/TRBV3-2,-,TRBJ2-1,TRBD2,CASSQVASGSKVYNEQFF,TGTGCCAGCAGCCAAGTCGCTAGCGGGAGTAAGGTTTACAATGAGCAGTTCTTC
TRBV27,once,TRBJ1-6,-,CASSLSGRTGNSPLHF,TGTGCCAGCAGTTTATCGGGGAGGACCGGCAATTCACCCCTCCACTTT
TRBV5-6,-,TRBJ1-1,-,CASSWGVLNTEAFF,TGTGCCAGCAGCTGGGGGGTTCTGAACACTGAAGCTTTCTTT
TRBV11-2,-,TRBJ1-3,-,CASSLDLRGTSGNTIYF,TGTGCCAGCAGCTTAGATCTTCGAGGGACCTCTGGAAACACCATATATTTT
TRBV5-1,-,TRBJ2-3,-,CASSLGTADTQYF,TGCGCCAGCAGCCTCGGGACGGCGGATACGCAGTATTTT